A single sample gave rise to the 9 T cell receptor beta chains below, sequenced in a study of cytomegalovirus exposure and HLA in healthy donors. PCR involved 60 Vbeta and 13 Jbeta primers. The table came from immunoSEQ multiplex PCR; TCRdb's copy has only in-frame clones and leaves some out. The sample has some 150,000 clones, 65% to 85% seen once. Material: PBMCs. The receptors derive from a woman aged 40 to 50 in good health and CMV-seropositive.

V usage is TRBV28 and J usage is TRBJ2-7, with 9 bases fitting TRBD1. The CDR3 extends over 16 amino acids. CDR1 MDHEN and CDR2 SYDVKM come from the germline V gene. The V gene end was trimmed by 4 bases and the J gene end by 1 base; junction bases not matched to a gene: 8. The CDR3 DNA reads TGTGCCAGCAGTTCCCCTGAGACAGGGGGATCCTACGAGCAGTACTTC. Protein: CASSSPETGGSYEQYF.

The V gene is TRBV6-5, the J gene TRBJ1-4; a possible D gene is TRBD1 (6 bases). The CDR3 runs 15 residues. The germline V gene has CDR1 MNHEY and CDR2 SVGAGI. Trimming took off 4 bases at V and 8 bases at J, with 17 bases between the two ends. As DNA, the CDR3 is TGTGCCAGCAGTTTTATCCAACAGGGACCCGAAAAACTGTTTTTT. Translated: CASSFIQQGPEKLFF.

This chain connects TRBV28 to TRBJ1-2; 8 nucleotides align to TRBD1. CDR1 is MDHEN, CDR2 SYDVKM, per germline. The V segment lost 4 bases and the J segment 1 base; nucleotides outside the gene matches: 11. The CDR3 is made up of 17 amino acids. The CDR3 DNA follows: TGTGCCAGCAGTTCCAACCCCGGGACAGGCTATAACTATGGCTACACCTTC. Translated: CASSSNPGTGYNYGYTF.

The chain uses TRBV28 and TRBJ1-2; TRBD1 agrees at 10 bases. The CDR3 consists of 17 residues. The ends lost 6 bases at V and 0 bases at J; junction bases unmatched: 10. In germline, CDR1 is MDHEN, CDR2 SYDVKM. The CDR3 DNA reads as TGTGCCAGCAGGTCTTTGACAGGGGGCGCTTCTAACTATGGCTACACCTTC. The encoded protein is CASRSLTGGASNYGYTF.

This clone was counted between two and nine times. The chain uses TRBV18 and TRBJ1-1; possible D gene TRBD1, 5 bases. CDR1 KGHSH and CDR2 LQKENI come from the germline V gene. Trimming took off 3 bases at V and 10 bases at J, with 15 bases between the two ends. The CDR3 totals 13 residues. The CDR3 loop reads CASSPADTIAAFF. CDR3 nucleotides: TGTGCCAGCTCACCGGCGGACACCATAGCAGCTTTCTTT.

This clone appeared a single time. The chain recombines TRBV9 with TRBJ2-7; 9 nucleotides line up with TRBD2. The CDR3 has 16 amino acids. CDR1 and CDR2 (germline): SGDLS, YYNGEE. Germline trimming cut 0 bases from V and 7 bases from J; bases unmatched to any gene: 11. CDR3 DNA: TGTGCCAGCAGCGTAGCTGCGGCGGGAGGGCCGGGGGAGCAGTACTTC. Translating it yields CASSVAAAGGPGEQYF.

This clone was detected a few times. V gene TRBV4-2 combines with J gene TRBJ2-7; TRBD2 agrees at 13 bases. Germline CDR1 LGHNA, CDR2 YNFKEQ. CDR3 length equals 16 residues. The junction had 3 bases not matched to a gene; V was cut back by 1 base and J by 3 bases. For the CDR3, the DNA is TGTGCCAGCAGCCAAGCCGGACTAGCGGGAGACTACGAGCAGTACTTC. Protein product: CASSQAGLAGDYEQYF.

The rearrangement links TRBV6-5 to TRBJ1-2, with a tentative D call TRBD1 (5 bases). The CDR3 extends over 15 amino acids. V lost 5 bases and J 7 bases, leaving 20 bases between the germline ends. From germline, CDR1 is MNHEY and CDR2 SVGAGI. CDR3 DNA sequence: TGTGCCAGCAGTAAACATGACATATCTCAGGGTGGCTACACCTTC. It encodes CASSKHDISQGGYTF.

The genes are TRBV5-4 and TRBJ2-1, with a tentative D call TRBD2 (6 bases). V lost 1 base and J lost 0, with 11 bases in between. Germline-derived CDR1 and CDR2 are SGHNT and YYREEE (reference sequence). The CDR3 length is 16 residues. CDR3 amino acids: CASSLPRGTSYNEQFF. The CDR3, as DNA: TGTGCCAGCAGCTTGCCCCGGGGGACCTCCTACAATGAGCAGTTCTTC.